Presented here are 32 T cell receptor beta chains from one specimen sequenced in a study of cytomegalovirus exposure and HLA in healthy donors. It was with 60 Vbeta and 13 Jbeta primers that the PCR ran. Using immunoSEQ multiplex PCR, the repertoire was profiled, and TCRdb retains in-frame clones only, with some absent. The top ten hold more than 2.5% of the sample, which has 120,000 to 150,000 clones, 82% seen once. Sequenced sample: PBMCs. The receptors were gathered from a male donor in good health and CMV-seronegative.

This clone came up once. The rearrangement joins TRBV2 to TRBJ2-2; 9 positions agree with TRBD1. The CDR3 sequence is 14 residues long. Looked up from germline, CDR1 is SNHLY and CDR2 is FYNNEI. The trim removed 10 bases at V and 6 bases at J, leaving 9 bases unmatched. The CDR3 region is CANKQGADAGELFF. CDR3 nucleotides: TGTGCCAACAAACAGGGGGCTGACGCCGGGGAGCTGTTTTTT.

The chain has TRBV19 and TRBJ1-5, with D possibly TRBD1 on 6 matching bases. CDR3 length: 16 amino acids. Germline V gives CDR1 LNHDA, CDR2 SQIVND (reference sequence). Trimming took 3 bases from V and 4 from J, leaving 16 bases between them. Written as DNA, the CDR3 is TGTGCCAGTAGTATTGAGGACAGTCGTAGGAATCAGCCCCAGCATTTT. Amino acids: CASSIEDSRRNQPQHF.

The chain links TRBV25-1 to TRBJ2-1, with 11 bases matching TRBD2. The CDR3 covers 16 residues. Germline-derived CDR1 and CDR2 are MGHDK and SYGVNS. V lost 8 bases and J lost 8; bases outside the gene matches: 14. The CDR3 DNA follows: TGTGCCAGCTCCCTGGGGGCTAGCGGGAGGAGGGATGAGCAGTTCTTC. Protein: CASSLGASGRRDEQFF. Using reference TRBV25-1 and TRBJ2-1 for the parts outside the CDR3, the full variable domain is EADIYQTPRYLVIGTGKKITLECSQTMGHDKMYWYQQDPGMELHLIHYSYGVNSTEKGDLSSESTVSRIRTEHFPLTLESARPSHTSQYLCASSLGASGRRDEQFFGPGTRLTVL.

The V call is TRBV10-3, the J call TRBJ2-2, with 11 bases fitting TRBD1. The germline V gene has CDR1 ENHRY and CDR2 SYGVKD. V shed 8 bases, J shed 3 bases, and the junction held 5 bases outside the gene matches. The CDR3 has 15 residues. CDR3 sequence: CAIGDRGEDTGELFF. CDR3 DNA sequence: TGTGCCATCGGGGACAGGGGGGAGGACACCGGGGAGCTGTTTTTT.

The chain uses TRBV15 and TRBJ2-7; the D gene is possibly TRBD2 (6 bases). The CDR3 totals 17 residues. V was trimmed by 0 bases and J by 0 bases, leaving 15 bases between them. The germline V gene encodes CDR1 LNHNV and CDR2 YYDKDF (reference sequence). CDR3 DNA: TGTGCCACCAGCAGAGATTGGGGGACTCGAAGCTCCTACGAGCAGTACTTC. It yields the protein CATSRDWGTRSSYEQYF.

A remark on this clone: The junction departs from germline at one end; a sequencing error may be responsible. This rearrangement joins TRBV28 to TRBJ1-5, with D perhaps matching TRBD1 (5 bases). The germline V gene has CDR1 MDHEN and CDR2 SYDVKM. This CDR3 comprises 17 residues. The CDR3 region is CVSSLSFSTEVDQPQHF. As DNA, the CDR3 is TGTGTCAGCAGTTTATCTTTTTCGACAGAGGTCGATCAGCCCCAGCATTTT. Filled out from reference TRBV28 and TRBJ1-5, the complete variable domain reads DVKVTQSSRYLVKRTGEKVFLECVQDMDHENMFWYRQDPGLGLRLIYFSYDVKMKEKGDIPEGYSVSREKKERFSLILESASTNQTSMYLCVSSLSFSTEVDQPQHFGDGTRLSIL.

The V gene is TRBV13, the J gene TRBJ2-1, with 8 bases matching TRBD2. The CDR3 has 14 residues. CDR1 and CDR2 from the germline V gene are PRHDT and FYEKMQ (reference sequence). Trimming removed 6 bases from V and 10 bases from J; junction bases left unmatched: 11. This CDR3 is CASRLSGSIREQFF. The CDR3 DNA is TGTGCCAGCAGACTAAGCGGGAGTATACGGGAGCAGTTCTTC.

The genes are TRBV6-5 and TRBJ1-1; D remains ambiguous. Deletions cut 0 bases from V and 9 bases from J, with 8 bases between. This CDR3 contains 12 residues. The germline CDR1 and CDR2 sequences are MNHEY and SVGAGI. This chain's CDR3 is CASSYSTGQAFF. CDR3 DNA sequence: TGTGCCAGCAGTTACTCGACGGGTCAAGCTTTCTTT.

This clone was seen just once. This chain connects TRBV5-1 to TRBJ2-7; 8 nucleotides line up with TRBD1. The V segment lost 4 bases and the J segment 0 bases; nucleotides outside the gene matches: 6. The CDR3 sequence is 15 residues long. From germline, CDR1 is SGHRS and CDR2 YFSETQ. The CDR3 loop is CASSPGQAFSYEQYF. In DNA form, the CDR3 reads TGCGCCAGCAGCCCGGGACAGGCTTTCTCCTACGAGCAGTACTTC.

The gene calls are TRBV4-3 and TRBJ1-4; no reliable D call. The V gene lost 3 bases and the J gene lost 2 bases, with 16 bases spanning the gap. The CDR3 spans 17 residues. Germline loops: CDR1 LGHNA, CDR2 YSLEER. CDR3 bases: TGCGCCAGCAGCCAGGCGCCGGAGTTCAGTACTAATGAAAAACTGTTTTTT. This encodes CASSQAPEFSTNEKLFF.

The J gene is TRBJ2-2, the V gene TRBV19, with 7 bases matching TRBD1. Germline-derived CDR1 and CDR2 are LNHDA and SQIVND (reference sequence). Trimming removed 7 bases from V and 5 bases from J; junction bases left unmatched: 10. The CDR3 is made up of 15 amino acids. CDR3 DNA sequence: TGTGCCAGTAAAGCCCAGGGGGTTGGAACCGGGGAGCTGTTTTTT. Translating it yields CASKAQGVGTGELFF.

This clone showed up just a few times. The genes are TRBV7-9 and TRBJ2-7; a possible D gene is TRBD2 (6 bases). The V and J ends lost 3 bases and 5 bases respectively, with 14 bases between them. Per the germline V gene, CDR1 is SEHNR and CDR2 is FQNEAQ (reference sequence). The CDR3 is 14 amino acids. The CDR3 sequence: CASSFVSGGDEQYF. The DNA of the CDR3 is TGTGCCAGCAGCTTTGTTAGCGGCGGGGACGAGCAGTACTTC. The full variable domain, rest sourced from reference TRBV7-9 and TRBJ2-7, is DTGVSQNPRHKITKRGQNVTFRCDPISEHNRLYWYRQTLGQGPEFLTYFQNEAQLEKSRLLSDRFSAERPKGSFSTLEIQRTEQGDSAMYLCASSFVSGGDEQYFGPGTRLTVT.

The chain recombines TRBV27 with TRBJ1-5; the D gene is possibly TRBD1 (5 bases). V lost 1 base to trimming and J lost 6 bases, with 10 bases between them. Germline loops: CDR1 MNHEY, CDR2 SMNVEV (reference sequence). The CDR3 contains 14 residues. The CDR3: CASSLLGPGQPQHF. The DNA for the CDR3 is TGTGCCAGCAGTTTATTGGGGCCGGGTCAGCCCCAGCATTTT.

The CDR3 DNA is TGTGCCAGCAGGCAACTATTGGGCTACAATGAGCAGTTCTTC. Translation: CASRQLLGYNEQFF. The V and J genes are TRBV7-8 and TRBJ2-1; D remains unclear. There are 14 residues in the CDR3. Germline assignment: CDR1 SGHVS and CDR2 FQNEAQ. V was clipped by 6 bases and J by 3 bases, with 12 bases between them. The full variable domain, with the rest looked up from reference TRBV7-8 and TRBJ2-1, is GAGVSQSPRYKVAKRGQDVALRCDPISGHVSLFWYQQALGQGPEFLTYFQNEAQLDKSGLPSDRFFAERPEGSVSTLKIQRTQQEDSAVYLCASRQLLGYNEQFFGPGTRLTVL.

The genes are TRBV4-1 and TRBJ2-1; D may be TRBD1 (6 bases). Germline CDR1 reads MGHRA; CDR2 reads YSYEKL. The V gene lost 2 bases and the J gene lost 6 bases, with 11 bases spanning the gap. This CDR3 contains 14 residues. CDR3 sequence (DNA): TGCGCCAGCAGCCAATTGGGGGCAGGCAATGAGCAGTTCTTC. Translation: CASSQLGAGNEQFF.

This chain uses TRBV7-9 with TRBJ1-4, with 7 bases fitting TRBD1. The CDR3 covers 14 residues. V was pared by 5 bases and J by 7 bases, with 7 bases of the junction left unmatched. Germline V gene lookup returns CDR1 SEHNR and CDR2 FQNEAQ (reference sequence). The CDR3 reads CASSASGGTEKLFF. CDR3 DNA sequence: TGTGCCAGCAGCGCCTCAGGGGGAACTGAAAAACTGTTTTTT.

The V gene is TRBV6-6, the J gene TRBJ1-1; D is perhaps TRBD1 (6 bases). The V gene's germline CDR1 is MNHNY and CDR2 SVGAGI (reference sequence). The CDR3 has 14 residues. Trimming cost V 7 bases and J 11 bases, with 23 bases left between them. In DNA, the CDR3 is TGTGCCAGCACCATTAGGGAGGGGGGGAGGGCGGCTTTCTTT. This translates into CASTIREGGRAAFF.

The CDR3 sequence: CASSPYRLAGGLPYNEQFF. The CDR3 DNA follows: TGTGCCAGCAGCCCATATCGGCTAGCGGGAGGATTACCCTACAATGAGCAGTTCTTC. The rearrangement links TRBV7-9 to TRBJ2-1; TRBD2 agrees at 11 bases. With 5 bases clipped from V and 2 bases from J, the junction kept 14 bases outside the gene matches. From germline, CDR1 is SEHNR and CDR2 FQNEAQ (reference sequence). This CDR3 spans 19 amino acids.

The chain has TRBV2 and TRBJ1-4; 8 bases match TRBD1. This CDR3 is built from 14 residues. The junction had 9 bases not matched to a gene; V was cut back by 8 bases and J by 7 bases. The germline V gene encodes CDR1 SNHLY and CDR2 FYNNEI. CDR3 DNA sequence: TGTGCCAGCCCGACTGGAGGACAGGGTGAAAAACTGTTTTTT. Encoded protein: CASPTGGQGEKLFF.

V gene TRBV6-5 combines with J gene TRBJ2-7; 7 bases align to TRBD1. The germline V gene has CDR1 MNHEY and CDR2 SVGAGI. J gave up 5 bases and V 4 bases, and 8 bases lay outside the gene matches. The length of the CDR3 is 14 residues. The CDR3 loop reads CASSSIPTGNEQYF. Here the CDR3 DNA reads TGTGCCAGCAGTTCCATACCGACAGGGAACGAGCAGTACTTC.

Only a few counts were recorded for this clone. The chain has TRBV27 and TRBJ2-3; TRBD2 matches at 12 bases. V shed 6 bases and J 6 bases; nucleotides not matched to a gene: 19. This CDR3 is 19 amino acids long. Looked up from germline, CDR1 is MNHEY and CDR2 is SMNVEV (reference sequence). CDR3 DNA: TGTGCCAGCAGGTGTGCAGGGACTAGCGGGCCCCGTGCGGGTGATACGCAGTATTTT. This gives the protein CASRCAGTSGPRAGDTQYF.

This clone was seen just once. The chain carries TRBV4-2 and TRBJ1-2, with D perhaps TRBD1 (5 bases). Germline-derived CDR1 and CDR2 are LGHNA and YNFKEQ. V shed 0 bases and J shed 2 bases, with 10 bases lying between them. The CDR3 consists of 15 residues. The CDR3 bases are TGTGCCAGCAGCCAAGAGTGGGGCAGCAACTATGGCTACACCTTC. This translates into CASSQEWGSNYGYTF.

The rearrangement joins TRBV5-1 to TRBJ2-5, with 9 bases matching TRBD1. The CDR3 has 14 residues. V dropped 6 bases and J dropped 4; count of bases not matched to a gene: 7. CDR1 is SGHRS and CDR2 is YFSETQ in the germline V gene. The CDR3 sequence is CASTGTGRGETQYF. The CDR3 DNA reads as TGCGCCAGCACCGGGACAGGGAGGGGAGAGACCCAGTACTTC.

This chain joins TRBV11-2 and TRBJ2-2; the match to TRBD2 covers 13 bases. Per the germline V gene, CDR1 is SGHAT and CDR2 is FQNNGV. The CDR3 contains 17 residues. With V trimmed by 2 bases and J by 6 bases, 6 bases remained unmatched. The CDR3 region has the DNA TGTGCCAGCAGCTTACAACTAGCGGGAGGGGTTGCCGGGGAGCTGTTTTTT. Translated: CASSLQLAGGVAGELFF.

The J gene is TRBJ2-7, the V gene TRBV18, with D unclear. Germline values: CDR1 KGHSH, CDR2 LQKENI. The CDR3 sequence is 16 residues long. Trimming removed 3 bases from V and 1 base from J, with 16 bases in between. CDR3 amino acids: CASSPGRGSASYEQYF. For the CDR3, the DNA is TGTGCCAGCTCACCGGGCCGTGGAAGTGCATCCTACGAGCAGTACTTC. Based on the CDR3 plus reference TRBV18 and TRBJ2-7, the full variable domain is NAGVMQNPRHLVRRRGQEARLRCSPMKGHSHVYWYRQLPEEGLKFMVYLQKENIIDESGMPKERFSAEFPKEGPSILRIQQVVRGDSAAYFCASSPGRGSASYEQYFGPGTRLTVT.

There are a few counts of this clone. CDR3 sequence reads: CASSPPLLAGGLLAKNIQYF. As DNA, the CDR3 is TGCGCCAGCAGCCCCCCACTACTAGCGGGAGGGCTCCTAGCCAAAAACATTCAGTACTTC. The V call is TRBV5-1, the J call TRBJ2-4; 13 bases map to TRBD2. Per the germline V gene, CDR1 is SGHRS and CDR2 is YFSETQ. The CDR3 consists of 20 residues. With V trimmed by 4 bases and J by 0 bases, 13 bases remained unmatched.

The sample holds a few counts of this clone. CDR3 sequence reads: CASSSPPDRIFF. The CDR3 bases are TGTGCCAGCAGTTCTCCCCCGGACAGGATATTCTTC. This sequence joins TRBV6-5 and TRBJ2-1; 7 bases agree with TRBD1. The trim removed 4 bases at V and 16 bases at J, leaving 10 bases unmatched. CDR1 and CDR2 from the germline V gene are MNHEY and SVGAGI. The CDR3 is 12 residues long.

CDR3 in DNA: TGTGCCAGCAGTGAGCCCGGACAGGGGTTAGGAGCTTTCTTT. As protein: CASSEPGQGLGAFF. This sequence joins TRBV25-1 and TRBJ1-1; TRBD1 aligns across 9 bases. The V gene end was trimmed by 3 bases and the J gene end by 10 bases; junction bases not matched to a gene: 9. The germline V gene has CDR1 MGHDK and CDR2 SYGVNS. CDR3 length equals 14 residues.

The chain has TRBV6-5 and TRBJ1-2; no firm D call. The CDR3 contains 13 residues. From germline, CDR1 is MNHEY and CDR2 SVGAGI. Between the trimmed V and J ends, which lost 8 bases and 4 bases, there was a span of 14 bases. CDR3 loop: CASEVQSRYGYTF. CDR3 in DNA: TGTGCCAGCGAAGTGCAGTCCCGCTATGGCTACACCTTC.

CDR3 bases: TGTGCCAGCTCAGGGCGGGGCTTAGGACCCAGCCCCTACGAGCAGTACTTC. Encoded protein: CASSGRGLGPSPYEQYF. V and J are TRBV18 and TRBJ2-7; TRBD2 might be the D (6 bases). This CDR3 is 17 amino acids long. Trimming cost V 5 bases and J 2 bases, with 22 bases left between them. The germline V gene encodes CDR1 KGHSH and CDR2 LQKENI.

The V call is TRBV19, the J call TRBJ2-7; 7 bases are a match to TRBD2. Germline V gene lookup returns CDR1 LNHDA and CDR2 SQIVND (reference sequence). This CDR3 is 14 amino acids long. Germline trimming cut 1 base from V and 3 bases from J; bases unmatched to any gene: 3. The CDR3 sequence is CASSIVAGDYEQYF. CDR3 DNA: TGTGCCAGTAGTATAGTGGCGGGAGACTACGAGCAGTACTTC. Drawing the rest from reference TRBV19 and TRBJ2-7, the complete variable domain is DGGITQSPKYLFRKEGQNVTLSCEQNLNHDAMYWYRQDPGQGLRLIYYSQIVNDFQKGDIAEGYSVSREKKESFPLTVTSAQKNPTAFYLCASSIVAGDYEQYFGPGTRLTVT.

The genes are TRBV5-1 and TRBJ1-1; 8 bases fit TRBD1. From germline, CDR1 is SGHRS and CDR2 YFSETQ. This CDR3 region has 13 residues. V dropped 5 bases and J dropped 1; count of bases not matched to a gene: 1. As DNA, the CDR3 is TGCGCCAGCAGGGGGACAGGGAACACTGAAGCTTTCTTT. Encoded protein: CASRGTGNTEAFF.